These 25 T cell receptor beta chains were all obtained from the same sample, sequenced in a study of blood T cell repertoires in COVID-19 (dated by TCRdb to 2018 to 2020). Library preparation used the immunoSEQ multiplex PCR assay. The table comes from immuneACCESS by way of TCRdb, which keeps in-frame sequences with V and J called. Part of the clones is missing from these tables; in studies checked, under half for an unresolved V gene and the rest for unknown reasons. The sample profile shows about 240,000 clones; 85% of them were found once. The ten largest clones represent around 6.5% of the sample. Sequenced input: peripheral blood. Receptor source: an older woman with active or convalescent COVID-19.

This chain links TRBV5-1 with TRBJ2-1; no clear D. Germline lookup yields CDR1 SGHRS and CDR2 YFSETQ. The CDR3 totals 13 residues. V shed 0 bases and J shed 8 bases, with 9 bases lying between them. The CDR3 region has the DNA TGCGCCAGCAGCTTGGTAGCCGACCATGAGCAGTTCTTC. Protein: CASSLVADHEQFF.

The chain combines TRBV27 with TRBJ1-5, with TRBD1 identical over 8 bases. The ends lost 5 bases at V and 6 bases at J; junction bases unmatched: 9. Germline assignment: CDR1 MNHEY and CDR2 SMNVEV (reference sequence). This CDR3 comprises 15 residues. This chain's CDR3 is CASSPGTGGAQPQHF. As DNA, the CDR3 is TGTGCCAGCAGTCCCGGGACAGGAGGAGCTCAGCCCCAGCATTTT.

This chain connects TRBV10-3 to TRBJ1-5; perhaps TRBD1 as D (5 bases). V was pared by 10 bases and J by 0 bases, with 19 bases between. The germline CDR1 and CDR2 sequences are ENHRY and SYGVKD. The CDR3 runs 16 residues. In DNA form, the CDR3 reads TGTGCCACCGCCCTCGCCAGGGATAATAGCAATCAGCCCCAGCATTTT. It yields the protein CATALARDNSNQPQHF.

The J gene is TRBJ2-4, the V gene TRBV24-1; a possible D gene is TRBD2 (6 bases). The CDR3 covers 15 residues. The germline CDR1 and CDR2 sequences are KGHDR and SFDVKD. Trimming cost V 7 bases and J 5 bases, with 17 bases left between them. The CDR3 is CATSRSGDWENIQYF. The CDR3 DNA reads TGTGCCACCAGCCGCTCGGGAGATTGGGAAAACATTCAGTACTTC.

The CDR3 here is CASSFGLAKNIQYF. In DNA, the CDR3 is TGTGCCAGCAGTTTCGGGTTAGCCAAAAACATTCAGTACTTC. The chain couples TRBV6-6 to TRBJ2-4; D remains ambiguous. Germline CDR1 and CDR2: MNHNY and SVGAGI (reference sequence). The germline V and J ends were trimmed by 4 bases and 0 bases, with 7 bases remaining between them. The CDR3 has 14 residues.

The chain couples TRBV5-1 to TRBJ2-5, with 8 bases that match TRBD2. The CDR3 is made up of 15 amino acids. J was trimmed by 1 base and V by 2 bases; bases with no gene match: 4. CDR1 and CDR2 from the germline V gene are SGHRS and YFSETQ. The CDR3 nucleotides read TGCGCCAGCAGCTTTGAAGCGGGGGTCCAAGAGACCCAGTACTTC. As protein: CASSFEAGVQETQYF.

In this sample, this clone turned up once. V gene TRBV27 combines with J gene TRBJ2-1; D is unclear. Looked up from germline, CDR1 is MNHEY and CDR2 is SMNVEV (reference sequence). This CDR3 is built from 12 residues. The V end lost 2 bases, the J end lost 8 bases, and 7 bases lay between the germline ends. CDR3 DNA: TGTGCCAGCAGTTTACGAGGCGATGAGCAGTTCTTC. Translating gives CASSLRGDEQFF.

The chain couples TRBV11-3 to TRBJ2-5; 8 bases map to TRBD1. The trim removed 3 bases at V and 1 base at J, leaving 10 bases unmatched. Germline V gene lookup returns CDR1 SGHNT and CDR2 YENEEA. This CDR3 has 17 residues. CDR3 sequence: CASSFRGDTGGQETQYF. CDR3 DNA sequence: TGTGCCAGCAGCTTTAGAGGGGATACAGGGGGCCAAGAGACCCAGTACTTC. Full variable domain (rest looked up from reference TRBV11-3 and TRBJ2-5): EAGVVQSPRYKIIEKKQPVAFWCNPISGHNTLYWYLQNLGQGPELLIRYENEEAVDDSQLPKDRFSAERLKGVDSTLKIQPAELGDSAVYLCASSFRGDTGGQETQYFGPGTRLLVL.

This chain joins TRBV5-1 and TRBJ2-3, with 7 bases fitting TRBD1. V shed 3 bases and J 0 bases; nucleotides not matched to a gene: 4. Germline-derived CDR1 and CDR2 are SGHRS and YFSETQ. This CDR3 comprises 15 residues. The CDR3 loop reads CASSYDRASTDTQYF. The CDR3 nucleotides are TGCGCCAGCAGCTACGACAGGGCTAGCACAGATACGCAGTATTTT.

The chain recombines TRBV7-2 with TRBJ2-5, with D possibly being TRBD2 (6 bases). The CDR3 has 14 residues. V was trimmed by 1 base and J by 1 base, leaving 7 bases between them. The germline CDR1 and CDR2 sequences are SGHTA and FQGNSA. CDR3 amino acids: CASSLGAGQETQYF. CDR3 coding DNA: TGTGCCAGCAGCTTAGGAGCGGGCCAAGAGACCCAGTACTTC.

V is TRBV11-3 and J is TRBJ2-3, with 7 positions matching TRBD2. CDR1 and CDR2 from the germline V gene are SGHNT and YENEEA. The CDR3 spans 16 residues. After removal of 5 bases from V and 4 bases from J, the junction contained 12 bases not matched to a gene. CDR3 sequence (DNA): TGTGCCAGCAGCCGAGGTGGTGGGAGGGCCTCAGATACGCAGTATTTT. This encodes CASSRGGGRASDTQYF.

V is TRBV5-1 and J is TRBJ2-7; 8 positions agree with TRBD1. The CDR3 runs 15 residues. The V gene's germline CDR1 is SGHRS and CDR2 YFSETQ. V was clipped by 4 bases and J by 7 bases; unmatched bases: 13. CDR3 sequence: CASSRRWQGAEEQYF. CDR3 DNA sequence: TGCGCCAGCAGCCGGAGGTGGCAGGGGGCCGAAGAGCAGTACTTC.

The CDR3 bases are TGTGCCAGCAGCTCCATTTTTGGACAGACGAATGAAAAACTGTTTTTT. Protein product: CASSSIFGQTNEKLFF. V gene TRBV11-3 combines with J gene TRBJ1-4, with D possibly being TRBD1 (6 bases). There are 16 residues in the CDR3. The V gene lost 4 bases and the J gene lost 5 bases, with 17 bases spanning the gap. Per the germline V gene, CDR1 is SGHNT and CDR2 is YENEEA.

This chain links TRBV12-3 or TRBV12-4 with TRBJ2-5; D may be TRBD2 (5 bases). Trimming cost V 5 bases and J 4 bases, with 11 bases left between them. The CDR3 extends over 13 amino acids. The CDR3 spells CASSPPEGETQYF. As DNA, the CDR3 is TGTGCCAGCAGTCCACCTGAGGGAGAGACCCAGTACTTC.

This clone was seen a few times. Other nucleotide sequences in the sample specify the same CDR3. This chain joins TRBV27 and TRBJ1-3; D is perhaps TRBD1 (6 bases). The CDR3 contains 14 residues. The germline V gene encodes CDR1 MNHEY and CDR2 SMNVEV (reference sequence). The V and J ends lost 2 bases and 4 bases respectively, with 9 bases between them. This CDR3 is CASSLGGAGNTIYF. The CDR3 DNA reads as TGTGCCAGCAGTTTAGGGGGGGCAGGAAACACCATATATTTT.

The chain joins TRBV5-1 to TRBJ2-3, with 10 bases fitting TRBD2. The CDR3 contains 19 residues. Germline V CDR1 and CDR2: SGHRS, YFSETQ. V lost 1 base, J lost 0 bases, and 11 bases stayed unmatched. CDR3 in DNA: TGCGCCAGCAGCTTGACCGCTAGCGGGGGAACCCTGAGCACAGATACGCAGTATTTT. Amino acid sequence: CASSLTASGGTLSTDTQYF.

CDR3 DNA sequence: TGTGCCATCAGTGATCCTACCACAGGGAGCTCCTACAATGAGCAGTTCTTC. It yields the protein CAISDPTTGSSYNEQFF. V gene TRBV10-3 combines with J gene TRBJ2-1, with a weak D call TRBD1 (6 bases). CDR3 length: 17 amino acids. Germline V gives CDR1 ENHRY, CDR2 SYGVKD. V gave up 3 bases and J gave up 0 bases, with 15 bases separating them.

The chain uses TRBV25-1 and TRBJ2-3, with D maybe TRBD1 (6 bases). This CDR3 is built from 12 residues. The V gene's germline CDR1 is MGHDK and CDR2 SYGVNS. Trimming took 6 bases from V and 7 from J, leaving 11 bases between them. CDR3 DNA sequence: TGTGCCAGCAGGGGGGCTAGCAATACGCAGTATTTT. Translating it yields CASRGASNTQYF.

V and J are TRBV6-5 and TRBJ1-1; TRBD1 matches at 8 bases. CDR3 length: 13 residues. V was pared by 7 bases and J by 0 bases, with 1 base of the junction left unmatched. Germline CDR1 is MNHEY and CDR2 is SVGAGI. The CDR3 DNA follows: TGTGCCAGCATGGACAGGGTGAACACTGAAGCTTTCTTT. Translating gives CASMDRVNTEAFF.

The chain is built from TRBV7-8 and TRBJ2-7, with D maybe TRBD2 (5 bases). V was trimmed by 5 bases and J by 4 bases, leaving 9 bases between them. Germline lookup yields CDR1 SGHVS and CDR2 FQNEAQ. The CDR3 consists of 12 residues. Here the CDR3 reads CASSPRGYEQYF. Here the CDR3 DNA reads TGTGCCAGCAGCCCCCGAGGGTACGAGCAGTACTTC. The entire variable domain, with the rest obtained from reference TRBV7-8 and TRBJ2-7, is as follows: GAGVSQSPRYKVAKRGQDVALRCDPISGHVSLFWYQQALGQGPEFLTYFQNEAQLDKSGLPSDRFFAERPEGSVSTLKIQRTQQEDSAVYLCASSPRGYEQYFGPGTRLTVT.

The chain links TRBV11-3 to TRBJ2-7, with 14 bases lining up with TRBD2. The V segment lost 4 bases and the J segment 4 bases; nucleotides outside the gene matches: 6. CDR1 is SGHNT, CDR2 YENEEA, per germline. The CDR3 contains 16 residues. For the CDR3, the DNA is TGTGCCAGCAGCTCGGGACTAGCGGGGGTAGGTTACGAGCAGTACTTC. Its translation: CASSSGLAGVGYEQYF.

This chain joins TRBV7-8 and TRBJ2-1, with 7 bases lining up with TRBD2. Germline V gene data show CDR1 as SGHVS and CDR2 as FQNEAQ. J lost 9 bases, V lost 5 bases, and 10 bases had no gene match. The CDR3 contains 14 residues. In DNA form, the CDR3 reads TGTGCCAGCAGCCTCCCCAGCGGGGTGGGTGAGCAGTTCTTC. This gives the protein CASSLPSGVGEQFF.

The V call is TRBV10-3, the J call TRBJ2-1; a weak D match, TRBD2 (5 bases). Germline CDR1 reads ENHRY; CDR2 reads SYGVKD. This CDR3 spans 14 amino acids. The germline V and J ends were trimmed by 7 bases and 7 bases, with 17 bases remaining between them. This CDR3 reads CAITAELVGNEQFF. The CDR3 DNA sequence: TGTGCCATCACCGCGGAACTAGTTGGGAATGAGCAGTTCTTC.

Only one count was recorded for this clone. J is TRBJ2-7 and V is TRBV27; 14 nucleotides match TRBD2. V shed 5 bases, J shed 6 bases, and the junction held 9 bases outside the gene matches. This CDR3 is 16 amino acids long. Germline assignment: CDR1 MNHEY and CDR2 SMNVEV (reference sequence). CDR3 sequence (DNA): TGTGCCAGCAGTCCCCACGGGACTAGCGGGAGAGGCGAGCAGTACTTC. This encodes CASSPHGTSGRGEQYF.

The rearrangement links TRBV11-2 to TRBJ1-2; D remains unclear. The CDR3 is made up of 14 amino acids. With 4 bases removed from V and 1 base from J, the gap between germline ends came to 10 bases. Germline assignment: CDR1 SGHAT and CDR2 FQNNGV. CDR3 sequence reads: CASSYRRVNYGYTF. The DNA of the CDR3 is TGTGCCAGCAGCTACCGTAGAGTTAACTATGGCTACACCTTC.